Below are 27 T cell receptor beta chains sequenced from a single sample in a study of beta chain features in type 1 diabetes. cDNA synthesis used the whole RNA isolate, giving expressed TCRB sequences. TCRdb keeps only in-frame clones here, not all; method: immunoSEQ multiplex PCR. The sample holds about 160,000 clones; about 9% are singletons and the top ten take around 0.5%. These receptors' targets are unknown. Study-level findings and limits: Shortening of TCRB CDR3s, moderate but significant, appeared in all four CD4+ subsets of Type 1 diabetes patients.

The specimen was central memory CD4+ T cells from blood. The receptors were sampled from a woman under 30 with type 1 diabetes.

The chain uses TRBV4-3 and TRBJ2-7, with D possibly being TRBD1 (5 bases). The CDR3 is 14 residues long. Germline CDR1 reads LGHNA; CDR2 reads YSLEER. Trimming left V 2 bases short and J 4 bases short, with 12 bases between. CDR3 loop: CASSQTLGEYEQYF. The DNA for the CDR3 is TGCGCCAGCAGCCAAACTTTAGGGGAATACGAGCAGTACTTC.

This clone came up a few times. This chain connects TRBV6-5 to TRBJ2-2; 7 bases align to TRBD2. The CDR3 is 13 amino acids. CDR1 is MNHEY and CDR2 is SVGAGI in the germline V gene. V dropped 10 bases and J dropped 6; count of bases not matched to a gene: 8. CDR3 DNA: TGTGCCACCGCGGGAGAGGGTGCCGGGGAGCTGTTTTTT. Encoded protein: CATAGEGAGELFF.

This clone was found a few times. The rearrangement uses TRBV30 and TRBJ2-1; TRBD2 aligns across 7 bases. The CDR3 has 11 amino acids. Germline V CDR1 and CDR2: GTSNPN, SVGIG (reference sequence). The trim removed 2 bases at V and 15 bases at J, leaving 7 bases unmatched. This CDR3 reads CAWSMGTTSFF. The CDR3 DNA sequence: TGTGCCTGGAGTATGGGGACTACCTCGTTCTTC.

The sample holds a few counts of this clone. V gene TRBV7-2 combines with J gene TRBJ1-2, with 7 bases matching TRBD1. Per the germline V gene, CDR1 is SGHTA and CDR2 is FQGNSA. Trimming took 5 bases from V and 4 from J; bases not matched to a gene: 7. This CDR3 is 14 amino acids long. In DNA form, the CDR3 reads TGTGCCAGCAGCCCGGAACAGGGGAGCTATGGCTACACCTTC. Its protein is CASSPEQGSYGYTF.

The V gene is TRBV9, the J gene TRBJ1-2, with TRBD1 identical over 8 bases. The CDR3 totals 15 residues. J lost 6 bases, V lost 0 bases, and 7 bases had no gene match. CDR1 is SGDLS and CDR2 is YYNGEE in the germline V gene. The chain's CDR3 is CASSVVPQGADGYTF. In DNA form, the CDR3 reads TGTGCCAGCAGCGTAGTGCCCCAGGGGGCGGATGGCTACACCTTC.

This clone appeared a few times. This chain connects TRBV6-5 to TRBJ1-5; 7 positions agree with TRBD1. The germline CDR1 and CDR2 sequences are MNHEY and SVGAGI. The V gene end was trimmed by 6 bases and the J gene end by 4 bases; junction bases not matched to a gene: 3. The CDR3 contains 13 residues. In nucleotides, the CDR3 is TGTGCCAGCAGGGAACAGGGGAATCAGCCCCAGCATTTT. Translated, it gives CASREQGNQPQHF.

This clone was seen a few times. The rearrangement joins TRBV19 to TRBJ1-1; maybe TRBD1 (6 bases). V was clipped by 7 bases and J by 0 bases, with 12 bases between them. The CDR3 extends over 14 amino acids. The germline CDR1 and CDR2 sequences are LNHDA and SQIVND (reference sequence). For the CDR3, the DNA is TGTGCCAGTAAGGGGGGGATCATGAACACTGAAGCTTTCTTT. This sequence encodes CASKGGIMNTEAFF.

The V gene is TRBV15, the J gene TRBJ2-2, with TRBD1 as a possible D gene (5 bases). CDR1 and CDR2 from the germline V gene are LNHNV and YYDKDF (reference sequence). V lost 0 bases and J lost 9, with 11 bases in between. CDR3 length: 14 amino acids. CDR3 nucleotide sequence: TGTGCCACCAGCAGAGATCAGGGAATCTGGGAGCTGTTTTTT. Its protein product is CATSRDQGIWELFF.

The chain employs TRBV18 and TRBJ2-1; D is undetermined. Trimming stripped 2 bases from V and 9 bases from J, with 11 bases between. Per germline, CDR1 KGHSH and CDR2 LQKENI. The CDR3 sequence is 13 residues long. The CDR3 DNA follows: TGTGCCAGCTCACCAAATTCTGATAGTGAGCAGTTCTTC. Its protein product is CASSPNSDSEQFF.

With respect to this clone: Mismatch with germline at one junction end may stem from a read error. DNA of the CDR3: TGTGCTAGCAGCTTAGGGAGGCTGGTCAGAGGAGAGACCCAGTACTTC. Translating gives CASSLGRLVRGETQYF. This chain links TRBV7-7 with TRBJ2-5; D is possibly TRBD2 (6 bases). The CDR3 contains 16 residues. The germline CDR1 and CDR2 sequences are SSHAT and FNYEAQ (reference sequence).

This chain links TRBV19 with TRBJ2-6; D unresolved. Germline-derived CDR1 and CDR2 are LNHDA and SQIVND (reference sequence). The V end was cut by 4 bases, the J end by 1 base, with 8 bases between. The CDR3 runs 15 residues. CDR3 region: CASSTTRSGANVLTF. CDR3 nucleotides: TGTGCCAGTAGTACTACTCGATCTGGGGCCAACGTCCTGACTTTC.

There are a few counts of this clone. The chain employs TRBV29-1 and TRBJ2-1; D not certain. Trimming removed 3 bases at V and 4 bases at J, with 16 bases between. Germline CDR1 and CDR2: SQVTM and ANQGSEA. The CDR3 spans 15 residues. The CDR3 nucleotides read TGCAGCGTTGACAATCGCGAAAAGAGTTACAATGAGCAGTTCTTC. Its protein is CSVDNREKSYNEQFF.

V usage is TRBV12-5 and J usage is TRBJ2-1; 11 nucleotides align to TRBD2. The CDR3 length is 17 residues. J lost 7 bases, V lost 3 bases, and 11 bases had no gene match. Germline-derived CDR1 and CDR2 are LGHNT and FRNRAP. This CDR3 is CASGLTLLAGAGNEQFF. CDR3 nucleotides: TGTGCTAGTGGTTTAACCTTACTAGCGGGAGCTGGGAATGAGCAGTTCTTC.

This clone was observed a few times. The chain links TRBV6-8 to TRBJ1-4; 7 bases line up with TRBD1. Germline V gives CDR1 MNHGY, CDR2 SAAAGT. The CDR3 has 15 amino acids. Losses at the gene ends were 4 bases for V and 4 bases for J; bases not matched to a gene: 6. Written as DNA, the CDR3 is TGTGCCAGCAGTTCAGGGGACAGACATAATGAAAAACTGTTTTTT. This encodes CASSSGDRHNEKLFF.

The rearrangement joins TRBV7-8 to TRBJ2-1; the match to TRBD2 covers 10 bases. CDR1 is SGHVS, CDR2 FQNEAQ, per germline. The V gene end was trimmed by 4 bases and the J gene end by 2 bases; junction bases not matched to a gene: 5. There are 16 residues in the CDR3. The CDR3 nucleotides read TGTGCCAGCAGCTCAATTACTAGCGGGGCCTACAATGAGCAGTTCTTC. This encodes CASSSITSGAYNEQFF.

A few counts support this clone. CDR3 region: CASSDSSRKETQYF. The CDR3 coding sequence is TGTGCCAGCAGTGACTCGAGCAGGAAAGAGACCCAGTACTTC. The chain employs TRBV6-4 and TRBJ2-5, with D unresolved. CDR1 is MRHNA and CDR2 is SNTAGT in the germline V gene. This CDR3 contains 14 residues. The ends were cut back, 0 bases at V and 3 bases at J, with 8 bases in the middle.

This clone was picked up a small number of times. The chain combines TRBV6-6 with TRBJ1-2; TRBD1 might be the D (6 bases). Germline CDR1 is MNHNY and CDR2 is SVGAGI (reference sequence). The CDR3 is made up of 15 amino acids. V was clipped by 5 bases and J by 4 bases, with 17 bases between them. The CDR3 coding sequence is TGTGCCAGCAGTACCTCCCTCGGCAGGGGCTATGGCTACACCTTC. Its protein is CASSTSLGRGYGYTF.

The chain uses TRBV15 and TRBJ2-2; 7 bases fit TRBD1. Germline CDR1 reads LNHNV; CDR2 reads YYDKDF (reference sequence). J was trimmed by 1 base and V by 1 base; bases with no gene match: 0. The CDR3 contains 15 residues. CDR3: CATSRGDRNTGELFF. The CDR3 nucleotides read TGTGCCACCAGCAGAGGGGACAGGAACACCGGGGAGCTGTTTTTT.

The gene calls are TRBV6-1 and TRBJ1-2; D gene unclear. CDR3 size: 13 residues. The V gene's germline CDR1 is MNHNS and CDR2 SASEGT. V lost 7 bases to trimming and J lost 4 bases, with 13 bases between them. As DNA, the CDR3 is TGTGCCAGCACCACCACCCACTCCTATGGCTACACCTTC. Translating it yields CASTTTHSYGYTF.

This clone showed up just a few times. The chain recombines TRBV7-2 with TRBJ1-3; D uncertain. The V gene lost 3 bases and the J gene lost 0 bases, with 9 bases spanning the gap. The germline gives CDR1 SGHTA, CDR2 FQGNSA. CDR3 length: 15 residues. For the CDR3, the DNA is TGTGCCAGCAGCTTTACAGATAGCTCTGGAAACACCATATATTTT. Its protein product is CASSFTDSSGNTIYF.

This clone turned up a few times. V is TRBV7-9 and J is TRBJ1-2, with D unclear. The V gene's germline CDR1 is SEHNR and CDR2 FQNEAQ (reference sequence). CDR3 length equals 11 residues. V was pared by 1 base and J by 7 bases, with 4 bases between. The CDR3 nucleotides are TGTGCCAGCAGCTTAGGAGGTGGCTACACCTTC. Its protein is CASSLGGGYTF.

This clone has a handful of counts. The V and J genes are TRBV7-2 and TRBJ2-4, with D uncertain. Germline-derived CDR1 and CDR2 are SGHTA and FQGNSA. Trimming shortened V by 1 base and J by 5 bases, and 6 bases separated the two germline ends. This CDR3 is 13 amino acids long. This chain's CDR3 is CASSLGAQNIQYF. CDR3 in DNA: TGTGCCAGCAGCTTAGGGGCCCAAAACATTCAGTACTTC.

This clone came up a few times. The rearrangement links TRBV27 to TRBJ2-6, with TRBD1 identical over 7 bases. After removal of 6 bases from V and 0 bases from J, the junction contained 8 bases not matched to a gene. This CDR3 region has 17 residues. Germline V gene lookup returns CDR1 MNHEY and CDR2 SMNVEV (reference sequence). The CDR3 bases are TGTGCCAGCAGCCCGAAAGGGGGCTTCTCTGGGGCCAACGTCCTGACTTTC. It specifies CASSPKGGFSGANVLTF.

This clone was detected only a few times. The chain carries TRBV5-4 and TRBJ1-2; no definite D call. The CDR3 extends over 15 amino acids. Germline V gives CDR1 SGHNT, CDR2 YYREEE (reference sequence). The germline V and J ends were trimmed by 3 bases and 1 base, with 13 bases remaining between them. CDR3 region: CASSSLGVRNYGYTF. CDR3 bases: TGTGCCAGCAGCTCACTAGGTGTGCGTAACTATGGCTACACCTTC.

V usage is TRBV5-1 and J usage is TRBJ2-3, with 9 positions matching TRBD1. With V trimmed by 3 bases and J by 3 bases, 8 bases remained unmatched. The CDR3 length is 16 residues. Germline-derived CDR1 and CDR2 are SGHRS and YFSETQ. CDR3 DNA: TGCGCCAGCAGCTCACCGACAGGGGGGCGAACAGATACGCAGTATTTT. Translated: CASSSPTGGRTDTQYF.

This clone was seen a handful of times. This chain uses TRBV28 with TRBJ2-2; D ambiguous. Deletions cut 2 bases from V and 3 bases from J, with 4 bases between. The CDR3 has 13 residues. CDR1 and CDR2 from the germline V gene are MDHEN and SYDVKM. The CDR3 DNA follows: TGTGCCAGCAGTTTAGAGTACACCGGGGAGCTGTTTTTT. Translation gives CASSLEYTGELFF.

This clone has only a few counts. CDR3 sequence (DNA): TGTGCCACCAGCAGGGGATCCCGACAGGCTCAAGAGACCCAGTACTTC. Its translation is CATSRGSRQAQETQYF. The gene calls are TRBV15 and TRBJ2-5; TRBD1 might be the D (6 bases). CDR1 is LNHNV and CDR2 is YYDKDF in the germline V gene (reference sequence). The CDR3 spans 16 residues. V was clipped by 3 bases and J by 2 bases, with 16 bases between them.